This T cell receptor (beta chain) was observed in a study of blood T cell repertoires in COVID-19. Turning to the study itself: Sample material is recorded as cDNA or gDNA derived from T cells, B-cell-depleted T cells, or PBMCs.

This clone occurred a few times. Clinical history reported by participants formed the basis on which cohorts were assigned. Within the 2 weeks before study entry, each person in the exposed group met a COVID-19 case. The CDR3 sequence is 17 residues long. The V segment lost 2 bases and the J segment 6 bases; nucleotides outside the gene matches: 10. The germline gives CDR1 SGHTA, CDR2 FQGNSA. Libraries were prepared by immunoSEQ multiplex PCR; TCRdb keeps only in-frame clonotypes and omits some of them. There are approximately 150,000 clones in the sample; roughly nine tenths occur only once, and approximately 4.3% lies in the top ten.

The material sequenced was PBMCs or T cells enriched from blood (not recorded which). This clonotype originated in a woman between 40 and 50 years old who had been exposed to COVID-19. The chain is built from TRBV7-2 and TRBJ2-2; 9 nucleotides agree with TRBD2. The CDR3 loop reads CASSLSGGLAGPGELFF. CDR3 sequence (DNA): TGTGCCAGCAGCTTATCGGGGGGGCTAGCGGGGCCCGGGGAGCTGTTTTTT. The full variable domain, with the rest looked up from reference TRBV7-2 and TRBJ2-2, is GAGVSQSPSNKVTEKGKDVELRCDPISGHTALYWYRQSLGQGLEFLIYFQGNSAPDKSGLPSDRFSAERTGGSVSTLTIQRTQQEDSAVYLCASSLSGGLAGPGELFFGEGSRLTVL.